This TCR beta chain was recorded in a study of blood T cell repertoires in COVID-19. On the study more broadly: Samples of COVID-19 (acute and convalescent) were obtained from the United States, Italy and Spain.

V shed 6 bases and J shed 5 bases, with 12 bases lying between them. The CDR3 spans 13 residues. Germline CDR1 is KGHDR and CDR2 is SFDVKD. Assay: immunoSEQ multiplex PCR; the TCRdb copy retains only in-frame clones and omits some. This repertoire shows 15,000 to 20,000 clones, roughly 86% found once; its top ten account for about a sixth. The sequence was collected from a man between 65 and 79 years old with acute or convalescent COVID-19. Specimen: peripheral blood. The chain recombines TRBV24-1 with TRBJ2-5; D is perhaps TRBD2 (7 bases). CDR3 loop: CATSRGARETQYF. The CDR3 coding sequence is TGTGCCACCAGTCGGGGGGCAAGGGAGACCCAGTACTTC.